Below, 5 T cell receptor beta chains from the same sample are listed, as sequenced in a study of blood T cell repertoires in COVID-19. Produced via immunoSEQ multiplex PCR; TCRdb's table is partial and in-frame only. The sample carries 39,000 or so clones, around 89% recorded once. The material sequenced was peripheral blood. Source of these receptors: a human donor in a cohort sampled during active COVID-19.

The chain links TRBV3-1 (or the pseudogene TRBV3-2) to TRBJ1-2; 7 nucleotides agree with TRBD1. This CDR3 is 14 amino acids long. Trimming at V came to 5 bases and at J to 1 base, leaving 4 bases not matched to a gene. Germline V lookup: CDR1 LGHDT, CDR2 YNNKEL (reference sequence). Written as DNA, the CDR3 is TGTGCCAGCAGCAGACAGGGACGTAACTATGGCTACACCTTC. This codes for CASSRQGRNYGYTF.

The CDR3 DNA is TGTGCCAGCGGACCCGACAGGGGGCGCGGACAGCCCCAGCATTTT. Its translation: CASGPDRGRGQPQHF. The chain uses TRBV7-9 and TRBJ1-5; 10 bases are a match to TRBD1. The CDR3 is 15 residues long. Trimming removed 8 bases from V and 7 bases from J; junction bases left unmatched: 11. Germline V gene data show CDR1 as SEHNR and CDR2 as FQNEAQ (reference sequence).

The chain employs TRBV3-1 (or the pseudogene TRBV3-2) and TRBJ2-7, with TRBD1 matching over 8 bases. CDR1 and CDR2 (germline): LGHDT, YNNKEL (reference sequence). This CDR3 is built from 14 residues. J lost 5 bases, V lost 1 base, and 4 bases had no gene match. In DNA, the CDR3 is TGTGCCAGCAGCCAAGGTTACAGGGGGGACGAGCAGTACTTC. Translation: CASSQGYRGDEQYF.

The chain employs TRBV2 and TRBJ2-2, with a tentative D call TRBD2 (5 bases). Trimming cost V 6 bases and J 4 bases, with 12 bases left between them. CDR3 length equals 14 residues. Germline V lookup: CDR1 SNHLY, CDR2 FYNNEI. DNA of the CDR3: TGTGCCAGCAGACGGGATTGGGGCACCGGGGAGCTGTTTTTT. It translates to CASRRDWGTGELFF.

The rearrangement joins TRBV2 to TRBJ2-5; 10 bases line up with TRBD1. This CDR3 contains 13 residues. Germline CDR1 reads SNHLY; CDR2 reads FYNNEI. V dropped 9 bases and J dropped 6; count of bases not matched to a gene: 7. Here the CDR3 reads CARELGQGKTQYF. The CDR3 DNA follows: TGTGCCAGAGAATTGGGACAGGGGAAGACCCAGTACTTC.